This T cell receptor beta chain emerged from a study of glioma-infiltrating T cells after dendritic cell vaccination. The CDR3 is 14 residues long. Germline CDR1 and CDR2: SGHRS and YFSETQ. With 4 bases clipped from V and 4 bases from J, the junction kept 3 bases outside the gene matches. Measured with immunoSEQ multiplex PCR; TCRdb has only the in-frame clones, and not every one. Among 85,000 or so clones, about 85% were seen once, and the ten largest hold about 8.5%. The time point here: after dendritic cell vaccination, including at tumor progression/relapse. The material sequenced was blood, taken after dendritic cell vaccination. The sequence was obtained from a human donor with glioblastoma. This sequence joins TRBV5-1 and TRBJ2-7, with 12 bases matching TRBD1. CDR3 DNA: TGCGCCAGCAGCCGGGACAGGGGGCGGTACGAGCAGTACTTC. It codes for CASSRDRGRYEQYF.